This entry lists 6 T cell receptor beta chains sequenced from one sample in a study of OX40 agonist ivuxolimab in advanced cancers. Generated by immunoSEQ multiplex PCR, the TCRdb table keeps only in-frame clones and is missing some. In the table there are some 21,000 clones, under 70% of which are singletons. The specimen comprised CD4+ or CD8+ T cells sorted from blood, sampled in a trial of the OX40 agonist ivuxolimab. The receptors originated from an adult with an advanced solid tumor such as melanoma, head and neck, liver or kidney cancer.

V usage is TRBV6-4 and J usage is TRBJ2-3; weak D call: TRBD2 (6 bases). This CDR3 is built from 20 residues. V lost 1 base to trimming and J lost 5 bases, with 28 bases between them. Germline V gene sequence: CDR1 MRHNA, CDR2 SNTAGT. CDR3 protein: CASSDFPKPQKGPAGDTQYF. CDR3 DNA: TGTGCCAGCAGTGACTTTCCCAAACCCCAGAAGGGACCAGCGGGAGATACGCAGTATTTT.

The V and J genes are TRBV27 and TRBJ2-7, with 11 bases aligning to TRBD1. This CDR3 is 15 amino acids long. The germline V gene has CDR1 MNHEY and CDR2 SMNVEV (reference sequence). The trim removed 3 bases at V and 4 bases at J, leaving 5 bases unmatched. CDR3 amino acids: CASSFMGQGVYEQYF. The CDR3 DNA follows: TGTGCCAGCAGTTTTATGGGACAGGGGGTGTACGAGCAGTACTTC.

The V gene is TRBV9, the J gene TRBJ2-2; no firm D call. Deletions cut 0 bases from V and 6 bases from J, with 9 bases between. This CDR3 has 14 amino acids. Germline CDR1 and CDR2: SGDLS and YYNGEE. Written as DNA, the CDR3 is TGTGCCAGCAGCGTAGCCCCAGGAGCCGGGGAGCTGTTTTTT. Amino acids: CASSVAPGAGELFF. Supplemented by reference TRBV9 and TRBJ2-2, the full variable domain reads DSGVTQTPKHLITATGQRVTLRCSPRSGDLSVYWYQQSLDQGLQFLIQYYNGEERAKGNILERFSAQQFPDLHSELNLSSLELGDSALYFCASSVAPGAGELFFGEGSRLTVL.

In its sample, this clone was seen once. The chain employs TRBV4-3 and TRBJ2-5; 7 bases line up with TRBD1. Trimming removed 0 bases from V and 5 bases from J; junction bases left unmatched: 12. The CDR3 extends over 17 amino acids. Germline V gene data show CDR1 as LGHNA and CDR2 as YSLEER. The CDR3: CASSQDWGQNRGETQYF. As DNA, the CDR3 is TGCGCCAGCAGCCAAGATTGGGGGCAAAACAGGGGTGAGACCCAGTACTTC.

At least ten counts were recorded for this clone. CDR3 protein: CASSLGDRGGYTF. CDR3 nucleotide sequence: TGTGCCAGCAGCTTGGGGGACAGGGGTGGCTACACCTTC. V gene TRBV7-8 combines with J gene TRBJ1-2, with 10 nucleotides matching TRBD1. This CDR3 region has 13 residues. J lost 7 bases, V lost 3 bases, and 2 bases had no gene match. Germline V gene lookup returns CDR1 SGHVS and CDR2 FQNEAQ.

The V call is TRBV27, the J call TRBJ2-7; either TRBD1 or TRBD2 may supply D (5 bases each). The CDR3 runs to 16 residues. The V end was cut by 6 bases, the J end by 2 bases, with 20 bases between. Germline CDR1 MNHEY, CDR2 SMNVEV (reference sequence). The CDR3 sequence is CASSPSSGTVTYEQYF. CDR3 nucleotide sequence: TGTGCCAGCAGCCCATCGTCCGGGACGGTGACCTACGAGCAGTACTTC.